This T cell receptor (beta chain) was found in a study of shared clonotypes between healthy human individuals. Notes on the study in general: For sorted subsets, rarefaction showed incomplete sequencing despite large depth.

Naive CD8 isolation took CD45RO-negative cells positively selected for CCR7 and excluded terminally differentiated effector memory CD45RA+ cells. Original handling: ImmunoSEQ sequences covered only the junction and lacked quality scores; filtering therefore differed. Data came from immunoSEQ multiplex PCR; TCRdb stores just in-frame clones and leaves some out. V and J calls and clone size follow that table, whereas D and trimming were derived from the DNA. Of millions of clones in the sample, approximately 95% were seen once. As to this clone: The antigen is unknown.

The material sequenced was naive CD8+ T cells sorted from blood. The source is a man aged 18 to 29 in good health.

This CDR3 is CASSHASEGDYEQYF. The CDR3 bases are TGTGCCAGCAGCCACGCGAGCGAGGGAGACTACGAGCAGTACTTC. The rearrangement links TRBV13 to TRBJ2-7; a weak D match, TRBD2 (5 bases). The CDR3 has 15 residues. The germline gives CDR1 PRHDT, CDR2 FYEKMQ (reference sequence). The V end lost 5 bases, the J end lost 3 bases, and 17 bases lay between the germline ends.